What follows are 19 T cell receptor beta chains derived from one specimen sequenced in a study of OX40 agonist ivuxolimab in advanced cancers. Sequenced by immunoSEQ multiplex PCR; TCRdb stores in-frame clones only, minus some. This sample has about 42,000 clones, with approximately 86% found just once. Specimen: CD4+ or CD8+ T cells sorted from blood, collected in a trial of the OX40 agonist ivuxolimab. These receptors were taken from an adult with an advanced solid tumor such as melanoma, head and neck, liver or kidney cancer.

The rearrangement uses TRBV5-6 and TRBJ1-4; D gene uncertain. The CDR3 runs 16 residues. Trimming took off 2 bases at V and 0 bases at J, with 11 bases between the two ends. Looked up from germline, CDR1 is SGHDT and CDR2 is YYEEEE. The CDR3 region is CASSLALGTTNEKLFF. CDR3 DNA: TGTGCCAGCAGCTTAGCCTTGGGGACAACTAATGAAAAACTGTTTTTT.

The chain joins TRBV4-1 to TRBJ2-7; TRBD2 matches 13 bases. The germline V gene encodes CDR1 MGHRA and CDR2 YSYEKL. The length of the CDR3 is 16 residues. Unmatched junction bases numbered 6, after V lost 4 bases and J lost 3 bases. This CDR3 reads CASSPRTSGRYYEQYF. The DNA of the CDR3 is TGCGCCAGCAGCCCCCGGACTAGCGGGAGATACTACGAGCAGTACTTC.

The rearrangement links TRBV6-5 to TRBJ1-2; D gene ambiguous. Germline CDR1 is MNHEY and CDR2 is SVGAGI. This CDR3 region has 14 residues. The ends were cut back, 5 bases at V and 2 bases at J, with 12 bases in the middle. In DNA form, the CDR3 reads TGTGCCAGCAGTCCCTCGAGCTTGAACTATGGCTACACCTTC. It translates to CASSPSSLNYGYTF.

This clone was seen only a few times. The chain joins TRBV6-4 to TRBJ2-5; 11 nucleotides align to TRBD2. The CDR3 is 15 residues long. With 3 bases clipped from V and 5 bases from J, the junction kept 5 bases outside the gene matches. Germline V gene sequence: CDR1 MRHNA, CDR2 SNTAGT. The CDR3 reads CASSEGTSGWETQYF. CDR3 bases: TGTGCCAGCAGTGAAGGGACTAGCGGTTGGGAGACCCAGTACTTC.

This clone has just one count. The chain recombines TRBV6-5 with TRBJ2-7; 7 bases line up with TRBD2. Germline V gives CDR1 MNHEY, CDR2 SVGAGI. The CDR3 extends over 14 amino acids. The J segment lost 2 bases and the V segment lost 0 bases, leaving 1 base of the junction unmatched. The CDR3 sequence is CASSYSGLAYEQYF. CDR3 bases: TGTGCCAGCAGTTACTCTGGACTAGCCTACGAGCAGTACTTC.

This chain joins TRBV7-9 and TRBJ2-3; 9 nucleotides line up with TRBD1. This CDR3 has 15 amino acids. J lost 5 bases, V lost 5 bases, and 8 bases had no gene match. Germline CDR1 and CDR2: SEHNR and FQNEAQ (reference sequence). CDR3: CASSLPGQGLDTQYF. CDR3 DNA sequence: TGTGCCAGCAGCCTTCCGGGACAGGGTCTAGATACGCAGTATTTT.

This CDR3 is CASSYYQGAAEAFF. For the CDR3, the DNA is TGTGCCAGCAGTTATTACCAGGGGGCCGCTGAAGCTTTCTTT. The chain joins TRBV6-5 to TRBJ1-1; 8 bases are shared with TRBD1. J was trimmed by 6 bases and V by 3 bases; bases with no gene match: 6. Germline CDR1 and CDR2: MNHEY and SVGAGI. This CDR3 is 14 amino acids long.

The rearrangement links TRBV6-5 to TRBJ2-1; the match to TRBD1 covers 10 bases. CDR3 size: 15 residues. V shed 5 bases and J 4 bases; nucleotides not matched to a gene: 5. Looked up from germline, CDR1 is MNHEY and CDR2 is SVGAGI. The CDR3 nucleotides read TGTGCCAGCAGTCTCGGGACAGGGGTTTACAATGAGCAGTTCTTC. This gives the protein CASSLGTGVYNEQFF.

V gene TRBV6-5 combines with J gene TRBJ1-1, with 7 bases identical to TRBD1. CDR1 MNHEY and CDR2 SVGAGI come from the germline V gene. This CDR3 has 14 residues. The J segment lost 8 bases and the V segment lost 7 bases, leaving 13 bases of the junction unmatched. The CDR3 region is CASILLGTASEAFF. Written as DNA, the CDR3 is TGTGCCAGCATCCTGCTCGGGACAGCCTCAGAAGCTTTCTTT.

The J gene is TRBJ1-6, the V gene TRBV7-6; D not certain. This CDR3 comprises 17 residues. The germline gives CDR1 SGHVS, CDR2 FNYEAQ. With 0 bases removed from V and 6 bases from J, the gap between germline ends came to 15 bases. Here the CDR3 reads CASSLARSPGSNSPLHF. The CDR3 DNA is TGTGCCAGCAGCTTAGCGCGCAGCCCTGGTAGTAATTCACCCCTCCACTTT.

The chain joins TRBV27 to TRBJ1-2, with TRBD1 matching 8 bases. V shed 8 bases and J 5 bases; nucleotides not matched to a gene: 4. The CDR3 has 12 residues. Germline CDR1 is MNHEY and CDR2 is SMNVEV (reference sequence). The CDR3 reads CASRRTGYGYTF. DNA of the CDR3: TGTGCCAGCCGACGGACAGGGTATGGCTACACCTTC.

The CDR3 DNA follows: TGTGCCAGCAGTTGGACCGGAGATACGCAGTATTTT. Translation: CASSWTGDTQYF. The chain carries TRBV27 and TRBJ2-3; D unclear. Per the germline V gene, CDR1 is MNHEY and CDR2 is SMNVEV (reference sequence). The CDR3 totals 12 residues. Trimming shortened V by 4 bases and J by 5 bases, and 7 bases separated the two germline ends.

The chain carries TRBV6-5 and TRBJ1-2; no reliable D call. Per the germline V gene, CDR1 is MNHEY and CDR2 is SVGAGI. The CDR3 runs 12 residues. Trimming took 5 bases from V and 5 from J, leaving 9 bases between them. CDR3 sequence: CASSTAPYGYTF. The CDR3 nucleotides are TGTGCCAGCAGTACCGCCCCTTATGGCTACACCTTC.

V is TRBV6-1 and J is TRBJ2-7; D possibly corresponds to TRBD1 (5 bases). Trimming took off 1 base at V and 2 bases at J, with 12 bases between the two ends. Germline V lookup: CDR1 MNHNS, CDR2 SASEGT. This CDR3 region has 15 residues. CDR3 region: CASSEEWHRTYEQYF. The CDR3 DNA reads as TGTGCCAGCAGTGAAGAGTGGCACAGGACCTACGAGCAGTACTTC.

The chain uses TRBV9 and TRBJ2-5; the match to TRBD2 covers 12 bases. V lost 0 bases to trimming and J lost 2 bases; unmatched junction nucleotides: 5. The CDR3 loop spans 17 amino acids. CDR1 is SGDLS, CDR2 YYNGEE, per germline. The CDR3 sequence is CASSVDPTSGGQETQYF. For the CDR3, the DNA is TGTGCCAGCAGCGTAGACCCGACTAGCGGGGGACAAGAGACCCAGTACTTC.

CDR3 bases: TGTGCCAGCAGTCCGGACAGGGGGAATGAGCAGTTCTTC. Amino acids: CASSPDRGNEQFF. This chain uses TRBV6-6 with TRBJ2-1, with 10 bases fitting TRBD1. CDR3 length: 13 amino acids. Per germline, CDR1 MNHNY and CDR2 SVGAGI (reference sequence). The junction had 2 bases not matched to a gene; V was cut back by 5 bases and J by 7 bases.

The rearrangement links TRBV13 to TRBJ2-2, with D hard to call. The length of the CDR3 is 14 residues. Germline V gives CDR1 PRHDT, CDR2 FYEKMQ (reference sequence). Trimming shortened V by 3 bases and J by 7 bases, and 12 bases separated the two germline ends. The CDR3 DNA follows: TGTGCCAGCAGCTTTATTCCAATCAGCGGGGAGCTGTTTTTT. It codes for CASSFIPISGELFF. The entire variable domain, with the rest obtained from reference TRBV13 and TRBJ2-2, is as follows: AAGVIQSPRHLIKEKRETATLKCYPIPRHDTVYWYQQGPGQDPQFLISFYEKMQSDKGSIPDRFSAQQFSDYHSELNMSSLELGDSALYFCASSFIPISGELFFGEGSRLTVL.

J is TRBJ2-7 and V is TRBV5-4; D is possibly TRBD1 (6 bases). CDR3 length equals 13 residues. V gave up 3 bases and J gave up 2 bases, with 9 bases separating them. Germline V gives CDR1 SGHNT, CDR2 YYREEE (reference sequence). The CDR3 here is CASSYNRAYEQYF. DNA for the CDR3: TGTGCCAGCAGCTACAACAGGGCCTACGAGCAGTACTTC.

The chain uses TRBV4-1 and TRBJ2-1; tentative D call: TRBD2 (6 bases). V lost 2 bases, J lost 5 bases, and 13 bases lay in between. Germline loops: CDR1 MGHRA, CDR2 YSYEKL. The CDR3 consists of 15 residues. CDR3 in amino acids: CASSQRDSRNNEQFF. The DNA for the CDR3 is TGCGCCAGCAGCCAACGGGACTCTCGAAACAATGAGCAGTTCTTC.